The 24 T cell receptor beta chains below were found in one sample sequenced in a study of blood T cell repertoires in COVID-19. Only in-frame clones appear in the TCRdb table, and some are missing; sequencing was by immunoSEQ multiplex PCR. This table has about 85,000 clones, roughly 88% appearing once. Sequencing was carried out using peripheral blood. These receptors originate from a woman older than 75 with acute or convalescent COVID-19.

J is TRBJ1-1 and V is TRBV19; D unclear. The V and J ends lost 5 bases and 9 bases respectively, with 10 bases between them. Germline CDR1 LNHDA, CDR2 SQIVND (reference sequence). This CDR3 comprises 11 residues. In DNA, the CDR3 is TGTGCCAGTAGTTCATCCAGGAAAGCTTTCTTT. It encodes CASSSSRKAFF.

J is TRBJ1-2 and V is TRBV4-3; TRBD1 might be the D (5 bases). Germline-derived CDR1 and CDR2 are LGHNA and YSLEER. V lost 4 bases to trimming and J lost 7 bases, with 19 bases between them. The CDR3 consists of 15 residues. The CDR3 loop reads CASSPSDSNWGGYTF. The CDR3 nucleotides are TGCGCCAGCAGCCCCTCTGACAGCAATTGGGGTGGCTACACCTTC.

The chain carries TRBV6-6 and TRBJ2-7; D is perhaps TRBD1 (7 bases). Germline V gives CDR1 MNHNY, CDR2 SVGAGI (reference sequence). The V end was cut by 6 bases, the J end by 6 bases, with 15 bases between. The length of the CDR3 is 13 residues. The CDR3 DNA is TGTGCCAGCAGCGCCAGACAGGGAGGCGAGCAGTACTTC. This translates into CASSARQGGEQYF.

The genes are TRBV24-1 and TRBJ2-1; 9 nucleotides line up with TRBD1. The length of the CDR3 is 17 residues. Germline CDR1 is KGHDR and CDR2 is SFDVKD. V trimming: 3 bases; J trimming: 0 bases; junction bases outside the gene matches: 5. The CDR3 DNA reads TGTGCCACCAGTGATGGGGGACAGGGCATCTCCTACAATGAGCAGTTCTTC. Translation gives CATSDGGQGISYNEQFF.

The gene calls are TRBV18 and TRBJ1-5; D uncertain. V was clipped by 6 bases and J by 4 bases, with 13 bases between them. The CDR3 spans 14 residues. Germline V gene data show CDR1 as KGHSH and CDR2 as LQKENI. The CDR3 sequence: CASSTRQTNQPQHF. CDR3 coding DNA: TGTGCCAGCTCCACGCGGCAAACTAATCAGCCCCAGCATTTT.

This clone was recorded once. The chain carries TRBV12-5 and TRBJ2-7; D is possibly TRBD2 (5 bases). The CDR3 consists of 14 residues. Germline V gene data show CDR1 as LGHNT and CDR2 as FRNRAP. The V and J ends lost 0 bases and 2 bases respectively, with 8 bases between them. The CDR3 nucleotides read TGTGCTAGTGGTTTGGTACCGGGAACCTACGAGCAGTACTTC. Amino acids: CASGLVPGTYEQYF.

This clone was observed a few times. This rearrangement joins TRBV4-2 to TRBJ1-6; D ambiguous. Trimming left V 2 bases short and J 6 bases short, with 11 bases between. The germline CDR1 and CDR2 sequences are LGHNA and YNFKEQ. CDR3 length equals 15 residues. CDR3 in amino acids: CASSQFTDINSPLHF. The CDR3 nucleotides are TGTGCCAGCAGCCAATTTACAGACATTAATTCACCCCTCCACTTT.

The gene calls are TRBV5-1 and TRBJ1-4; D possibly corresponds to TRBD1 (5 bases). Germline V CDR1 and CDR2: SGHRS, YFSETQ. The CDR3 consists of 15 residues. With 0 bases removed from V and 6 bases from J, the gap between germline ends came to 12 bases. CDR3 protein: CASSLEAGRDEKLFF. DNA of the CDR3: TGCGCCAGCAGCTTGGAGGCAGGGCGAGATGAAAAACTGTTTTTT.

V usage is TRBV5-1 and J usage is TRBJ2-5; D is possibly TRBD1 (6 bases). The CDR3 covers 14 residues. CDR1 and CDR2 (germline): SGHRS, YFSETQ. With 6 bases removed from V and 4 bases from J, the gap between germline ends came to 16 bases. The chain's CDR3 is CASNPQVGGETQYF. The CDR3 DNA sequence: TGCGCCAGCAACCCCCAAGTAGGGGGAGAGACCCAGTACTTC. Combining the CDR3 with reference TRBV5-1 and TRBJ2-5 gives the whole variable domain KAGVTQTPRYLIKTRGQQVTLSCSPISGHRSVSWYQQTPGQGLQFLFEYFSETQRNKGNFPGRFSGRQFSNSRSEMNVSTLELGDSALYLCASNPQVGGETQYFGPGTRLLVL.

The V and J genes are TRBV13 and TRBJ2-3; 7 bases fit TRBD2. CDR1 PRHDT and CDR2 FYEKMQ come from the germline V gene (reference sequence). V dropped 4 bases and J dropped 0; count of bases not matched to a gene: 10. CDR3 length: 17 amino acids. The CDR3 sequence is CASSYRDGRGSTDTQYF. The DNA for the CDR3 is TGTGCCAGCAGCTATCGCGACGGGCGGGGGAGCACAGATACGCAGTATTTT.

The chain uses TRBV14 and TRBJ1-3; D is perhaps TRBD1 (6 bases). Trimming stripped 3 bases from V and 0 bases from J, with 12 bases between. The length of the CDR3 is 16 residues. CDR1 and CDR2 (germline): SGHDN, FVKESK. Here the CDR3 DNA reads TGTGCCAGCAGCCAGAGGACAGCCTTCTCTGGAAACACCATATATTTT. Encoded protein: CASSQRTAFSGNTIYF.

J is TRBJ1-4 and V is TRBV5-4, with TRBD1 matching over 7 bases. The V and J ends lost 4 bases and 8 bases, in that order; junction bases with no gene match: 11. The germline V gene encodes CDR1 SGHNT and CDR2 YYREEE (reference sequence). This CDR3 is built from 15 residues. The DNA for the CDR3 is TGTGCCAGCAGCAACCCGGGACAGAGGCCAGAAAAACTGTTTTTT. Translated, it gives CASSNPGQRPEKLFF. The full variable domain, its missing parts supplied by reference TRBV5-4 and TRBJ1-4, is ETGVTQSPTHLIKTRGQQVTLRCSSQSGHNTVSWYQQALGQGPQFIFQYYREEENGRGNFPPRFSGLQFPNYSSELNVNALELDDSALYLCASSNPGQRPEKLFFGSGTQLSVL.

J is TRBJ1-1 and V is TRBV4-3; D remains ambiguous. V lost 0 bases and J 1 base, leaving 12 bases between the germline ends. The CDR3 has 16 amino acids. The germline gives CDR1 LGHNA, CDR2 YSLEER. The CDR3 reads CASSQDSEGWNTEAFF. The CDR3 region has the DNA TGCGCCAGCAGCCAAGACTCAGAGGGCTGGAACACTGAAGCTTTCTTT.

The chain is built from TRBV2 and TRBJ1-4; tentatively, D is TRBD1 (5 bases). CDR1 is SNHLY, CDR2 FYNNEI, per germline. CDR3 size: 11 residues. The V end was cut by 4 bases, the J end by 8 bases, with 5 bases between. CDR3 protein: CASSGQEKLFF. DNA of the CDR3: TGTGCCAGCAGTGGACAGGAAAAACTGTTTTTT. Using reference TRBV2 and TRBJ1-4 for the parts outside the CDR3, the full variable domain is EPEVTQTPSHQVTQMGQEVILRCVPISNHLYFYWYRQILGQKVEFLVSFYNNEISEKSEIFDDQFSVERPDGSNFTLKIRSTKLEDSAMYFCASSGQEKLFFGSGTQLSVL.

The chain is built from TRBV19 and TRBJ1-6; D is undetermined. The germline CDR1 and CDR2 sequences are LNHDA and SQIVND (reference sequence). CDR3 size: 18 residues. V was trimmed by 3 bases and J by 0 bases, leaving 15 bases between them. This chain's CDR3 is CASSMERPSSSYNSPLHF. The CDR3 nucleotides are TGTGCCAGTAGTATGGAGAGGCCCAGTAGCTCCTATAATTCACCCCTCCACTTT.

V gene TRBV6-5 combines with J gene TRBJ1-2, with TRBD1 matching over 8 bases. The CDR3 spans 15 residues. V lost 10 bases and J lost 8; bases outside the gene matches: 18. CDR1 and CDR2 from the germline V gene are MNHEY and SVGAGI. CDR3 nucleotide sequence: TGTGCCACCACGGACAGGGCTAAATCCGTTTGGGGCTACACCTTC. This sequence encodes CATTDRAKSVWGYTF.

Of note for this clone: An end of the junction does not agree with germline; a read error may underlie this. The rearrangement links TRBV7-7 to TRBJ2-5; 10 bases agree with TRBD1. The CDR3 runs to 14 residues. CDR1 is SSHAT and CDR2 is FNYEAQ in the germline V gene (reference sequence). The CDR3 sequence: CASSQTGGEETQYF. The CDR3 nucleotides read TGTGCTAGCAGCCAGACAGGGGGCGAGGAGACCCAGTACTTC.

The chain links TRBV20-1 to TRBJ2-5; no clear D. The CDR3 spans 12 residues. V was shortened by 5 bases and J by 7 bases, with 14 bases between the two germline ends. Germline V gene lookup returns CDR1 DFQATT and CDR2 SNEGSKA (reference sequence). The CDR3 coding sequence is TGCAGTGCTGGTGGGCCCTCTGGGACCCAGTACTTC. It encodes CSAGGPSGTQYF.

This clone was found once. The CDR3, as DNA: TGTGCCAGCAGCTCTATGGGACAGGGCGAAGAGACCCAGTACTTC. Translation: CASSSMGQGEETQYF. This chain connects TRBV7-9 to TRBJ2-5; 9 bases fit TRBD1. V lost 4 bases and J lost 3; bases outside the gene matches: 6. Looked up from germline, CDR1 is SEHNR and CDR2 is FQNEAQ (reference sequence). CDR3 size: 15 residues.

The chain links TRBV4-2 to TRBJ1-2; no reliable D call. CDR3 length: 16 amino acids. Germline V gene sequence: CDR1 LGHNA, CDR2 YNFKEQ. V was shortened by 0 bases and J by 5 bases, with 16 bases between the two germline ends. This CDR3 is CASSQDPVQTVYGYTF. The CDR3 DNA sequence: TGTGCCAGCAGCCAAGATCCCGTACAGACCGTATATGGCTACACCTTC.

The V and J genes are TRBV5-6 and TRBJ1-2; no clear D. The germline CDR1 and CDR2 sequences are SGHDT and YYEEEE. There are 15 residues in the CDR3. With 5 bases removed from V and 7 bases from J, the gap between germline ends came to 21 bases. For the CDR3, the DNA is TGTGCCAGCAGAAGGGCAGGAGGAGGTGTAGGTGGCTACACCTTC. Amino acid sequence: CASRRAGGGVGGYTF.

The V and J genes are TRBV6-2 or TRBV6-3 and TRBJ2-1; weak D call: TRBD1 (8 bases). The CDR3 extends over 15 amino acids. The ends were cut back, 4 bases at V and 4 bases at J, with 14 bases in the middle. Per germline, CDR1 MNHEY and CDR2 SVGEGT. CDR3 nucleotide sequence: TGTGCCAGCAGTTCTACAGGGGGGGGGTACAATGAGCAGTTCTTC. It is translated as CASSSTGGGYNEQFF.

This clone appeared a few times. This chain uses TRBV7-9 with TRBJ2-7, with 7 positions matching TRBD1. Trimming cost V 4 bases and J 4 bases; bases outside gene matches: 7. This CDR3 comprises 14 residues. CDR1 and CDR2 from the germline V gene are SEHNR and FQNEAQ (reference sequence). The CDR3 bases are TGTGCCAGCAGCTCCCACAGGGGCGGTTACGAGCAGTACTTC. Translating gives CASSSHRGGYEQYF.

The V call is TRBV9, the J call TRBJ2-1, with 8 positions matching TRBD2. From germline, CDR1 is SGDLS and CDR2 YYNGEE. The length of the CDR3 is 14 residues. V shed 4 bases, J shed 8 bases, and the junction held 8 bases outside the gene matches. The CDR3 DNA follows: TGTGCCAGCAGCACCCGGACTAGCTCCGATGAGCAGTTCTTC. Translating gives CASSTRTSSDEQFF. The whole variable domain, remainder taken from reference TRBV9 and TRBJ2-1, is DSGVTQTPKHLITATGQRVTLRCSPRSGDLSVYWYQQSLDQGLQFLIQYYNGEERAKGNILERFSAQQFPDLHSELNLSSLELGDSALYFCASSTRTSSDEQFFGPGTRLTVL.